The clone carrying this T cell receptor (beta chain) has a count of ten or more. Thyroid ultrasound, orbital computed tomography, clinical symptoms, and serum thyroxine and TRAb underpinned diagnoses. The germline V gene has CDR1 LGHDT and CDR2 YNNKEL (reference sequence). The length of the CDR3 is 15 residues. The V gene end was trimmed by 4 bases and the J gene end by 6 bases; junction bases not matched to a gene: 8. What was amplified from RNA transcripts were TCR beta CDR3 regions. HTBI primers were employed in a first-round RT-PCR of the TCR CDR3. TCRdb independently ran MiXCR on the multiplex PCR reads; one entry per CDR3 protein. The sample lists approximately 690,000 distinct CDR3 sequences; less than 25% were seen once. This sample stems from a study of T cells in Graves' hyperthyroidism and ophthalmopathy. In the study overall: Peripheral blood samples were taken at initial diagnosis, prior to any treatment.

Input material: blood. The rearrangement uses TRBV3-1 and TRBJ1-1, with 10 nucleotides matching TRBD1. The TCR was taken from a man between 25 and 39 years old with Graves' ophthalmopathy. CDR3 residues: CASSPTPDRGAEAFF. In nucleotides, the CDR3 is TGTGCCAGCAGCCCCACGCCGGACAGGGGGGCTGAAGCTTTCTTT.